Shown below are 30 T cell receptor beta chains from a single sample sequenced in a study of T-cell memory formation after mild COVID-19. Each CDR3 protein gets one entry after TCRdb re-called the 5' RACE reads with MiXCR. The table lists 150,000 or so distinct CDR3 sequences, 25% to 40% of them singletons, with around 12% in the top ten. Sequences were obtained from PBMCs or a T cell subset sorted from them (not recorded which). The receptor set was obtained from an adult woman who had mild COVID-19 (a few samples of this study predate the infection). Cell type and time point are not known.

This clonotype was found a few times. The junction shows a germline mismatch at one end, possibly a read error. CDR3 coding DNA: TGTGCCAGCAGTCCTGGCGCTACTAGCGGAGGGCTCCAAGAGTGG. Translating gives CASSPGATSGGLQEW. The V call is TRBV12-3 or TRBV12-4, the J call TRBJ2-5, with 8 bases matching TRBD2. CDR3 length: 15 residues.

The V gene is TRBV12-3 or TRBV12-4, the J gene TRBJ1-2, with a weak D call TRBD1 (5 bases). Trimming shortened V by 2 bases and J by 14 bases, and 15 bases separated the two germline ends. The CDR3 is 12 residues long. CDR3 protein: CASSLFGGRGTF. CDR3 in DNA: TGTGCCAGCAGTTTATTCGGGGGTCGGGGGACCTTC.

The chain uses TRBV27 and TRBJ2-7; TRBD2 agrees at 9 bases. This CDR3 spans 14 amino acids. V was clipped by 4 bases and J by 7 bases; unmatched bases: 8. Germline V gene data show CDR1 as MNHEY and CDR2 as SMNVEV (reference sequence). This CDR3 is CASSSSSGIREQYF. In DNA form, the CDR3 reads TGTGCCAGCAGTTCATCTAGCGGGATAAGGGAGCAGTACTTC.

The V gene is TRBV5-6, the J gene TRBJ2-3; a possible D gene is TRBD2 (6 bases). Germline assignment: CDR1 SGHDT and CDR2 YYEEEE. The V gene lost 7 bases and the J gene lost 0 bases, with 18 bases spanning the gap. CDR3 length: 16 residues. The CDR3 DNA reads TGTGCCAGCCACGAAGGCAGGGCGGGGAGCACAGATACGCAGTATTTT. Protein sequence: CASHEGRAGSTDTQYF.

The chain carries TRBV6-5 and TRBJ2-1, with TRBD1 matching over 7 bases. This CDR3 has 15 residues. The trim removed 2 bases at V and 7 bases at J, leaving 8 bases unmatched. Looked up from germline, CDR1 is MNHEY and CDR2 is SVGAGI. The CDR3 coding sequence is TGTGCCAGCAGTTACGCTAGCTTCAGGGGGAATGAGCAGTTCTTC. Protein sequence: CASSYASFRGNEQFF.

The table lists this clonotype with a few counts. The chain couples TRBV18 to TRBJ1-1; D remains unclear. This CDR3 contains 14 residues. The V and J ends lost 3 bases and 1 base respectively, with 9 bases between them. The V gene's germline CDR1 is KGHSH and CDR2 LQKENI. CDR3 sequence reads: CASSPPGENTEAFF. DNA for the CDR3: TGTGCCAGCTCACCTCCCGGGGAGAACACTGAAGCTTTCTTT.

The chain employs TRBV2 and TRBJ1-4; unclear D gene. V dropped 6 bases and J dropped 2 bases, with 10 bases sitting between them. The CDR3 is 14 amino acids. Germline V gene sequence: CDR1 SNHLY, CDR2 FYNNEI. CDR3 DNA: TGTGCCAGCAGGTCAAGACGGACTAATGAAAAACTGTTTTTT. It translates to CASRSRRTNEKLFF.

The chain joins TRBV12-3 or TRBV12-4 to TRBJ2-3; the match to TRBD2 covers 15 bases. This CDR3 comprises 19 residues. V shed 5 bases, J shed 0 bases, and the junction held 9 bases outside the gene matches. The CDR3 region is CASSTGTSGGTYSTDTQYF. The CDR3 DNA is TGTGCCAGCAGTACGGGGACTAGCGGGGGGACTTATAGCACAGATACGCAGTATTTT.

This clonotype turned up a few times. The V and J genes are TRBV2 and TRBJ1-5; the D gene is possibly TRBD1 (5 bases). Trimming removed 4 bases at V and 3 bases at J, with 10 bases between. The CDR3 extends over 14 amino acids. Germline V CDR1 and CDR2: SNHLY, FYNNEI. The CDR3 region is CASSVGTVNQPQHF. Here the CDR3 DNA reads TGTGCCAGCAGTGTGGGGACGGTCAATCAGCCCCAGCATTTT.

The chain links TRBV7-3 to TRBJ2-3, with 7 bases that match TRBD2. V trimming: 0 bases; J trimming: 6 bases; junction bases outside the gene matches: 3. This CDR3 has 14 amino acids. The V gene's germline CDR1 is SGHTA and CDR2 FQGTGA. The CDR3 reads CASSLTWGGDTQYF. Here the CDR3 DNA reads TGTGCCAGCAGCTTAACGTGGGGAGGGGATACGCAGTATTTT.

This clonotype was recorded a few times. V is TRBV6-4 and J is TRBJ2-2; maybe TRBD1 (5 bases). Germline CDR1 is MRHNA and CDR2 is SNTAGT. The CDR3 contains 13 residues. Trimming cost V 2 bases and J 6 bases, with 7 bases left between them. CDR3 sequence reads: CASSDLGAGELFF. The CDR3 DNA reads as TGTGCCAGCAGTGACCTAGGGGCCGGGGAGCTGTTTTTT.

V and J are TRBV4-2 and TRBJ2-2, with 11 bases fitting TRBD1. CDR1 is LGHNA, CDR2 YNFKEQ, per germline. Germline trimming cut 4 bases from V and 3 bases from J; bases unmatched to any gene: 4. The CDR3 is 16 residues long. CDR3 sequence: CASSLRTGGDTGELFF. The CDR3 DNA reads as TGTGCCAGCAGCCTCCGGACAGGGGGCGACACCGGGGAGCTGTTTTTT.

V and J are TRBV4-2 and TRBJ1-2; D is unresolved. This CDR3 contains 16 residues. V shed 3 bases and J shed 1 base, with 15 bases lying between them. CDR1 LGHNA and CDR2 YNFKEQ come from the germline V gene. The DNA of the CDR3 is TGTGCCAGCAGCCAGCCGGATGGGAATGTTAACTATGGCTACACCTTC. Translated: CASSQPDGNVNYGYTF.

This clonotype was seen more than once but under ten times. The V gene is TRBV5-1, the J gene TRBJ2-6, with D perhaps matching TRBD1 or TRBD2 (5 bases each). V lost 0 bases and J lost 4, with 8 bases in between. The CDR3 is 15 residues long. Looked up from germline, CDR1 is SGHRS and CDR2 is YFSETQ. CDR3 sequence: CASSLEGTGANVLTF. DNA for the CDR3: TGCGCCAGCAGCTTGGAAGGGACCGGGGCCAACGTCCTGACTTTC.

A few counts support this clonotype. The J gene is TRBJ2-1, the V gene TRBV20-1; D unclear. Germline-derived CDR1 and CDR2 are DFQATT and SNEGSKA (reference sequence). Trimming pared 0 bases from V and 0 bases from J, leaving 12 bases between. This CDR3 is 16 amino acids long. CDR3 loop: CSARDPDTRSYNEQFF. CDR3 DNA sequence: TGCAGTGCTAGAGATCCAGACACCCGCTCCTACAATGAGCAGTTCTTC.

On this clonotype itself: At one end the junction does not follow the germline gene, possibly because of a read error. The chain employs TRBV20-1 and TRBJ1-2, with D possibly being TRBD1 (6 bases). Germline V gene lookup returns CDR1 DFQATT and CDR2 SNEGSKA (reference sequence). The CDR3 is made up of 16 amino acids. CDR3 DNA: TGCAGTGCTGGAGAGTTCCAGGGGCGCACCAACTATGGCTACACCTTC. Its protein product is CSAGEFQGRTNYGYTF.

The count of this clonotype is one. The rearrangement links TRBV5-4 to TRBJ2-1; TRBD2 aligns across 10 bases. In germline, CDR1 is SGHNT, CDR2 YYREEE (reference sequence). The CDR3 length is 15 residues. Germline trimming cut 1 base from V and 7 bases from J; bases unmatched to any gene: 5. CDR3 sequence reads: CASSLLLAGVNEQFF. DNA for the CDR3: TGTGCCAGCAGCTTGTTGCTAGCGGGAGTGAATGAGCAGTTCTTC.

This clonotype was picked up a small number of times. This chain joins TRBV7-9 and TRBJ2-3, with TRBD2 matching 8 bases. V shed 1 base, J shed 3 bases, and the junction held 9 bases outside the gene matches. The CDR3 is 17 residues long. The germline gives CDR1 SEHNR, CDR2 FQNEAQ (reference sequence). CDR3 in amino acids: CASSLGETGGRTDTQYF. As DNA, the CDR3 is TGTGCCAGCAGCTTAGGGGAGACAGGCGGGAGGACAGATACGCAGTATTTT.

CDR3 sequence reads: CAISGGASGGYTF. CDR3 coding DNA: TGTGCCATCAGTGGGGGCGCATCTGGTGGCTACACCTTC. The V call is TRBV10-3, the J call TRBJ1-2, with a tentative D call TRBD1 (5 bases). The CDR3 is 13 residues long. Germline CDR1 and CDR2: ENHRY and SYGVKD. V lost 4 bases and J lost 7, with 13 bases in between.

This clonotype has just a few counts. J is TRBJ2-1 and V is TRBV24-1; D may correspond to TRBD1 or TRBD2 (5 bases each). The V gene lost 7 bases and the J gene lost 7 bases, with 16 bases spanning the gap. This CDR3 spans 14 amino acids. The germline V gene encodes CDR1 KGHDR and CDR2 SFDVKD. This CDR3 reads CATRSGTPQNEQFF. CDR3 DNA sequence: TGTGCCACCAGATCGGGGACCCCACAAAATGAGCAGTTCTTC.

This clonotype was seen only once. The chain employs TRBV5-1 and TRBJ1-3, with D unresolved. Trimming pared 0 bases from V and 0 bases from J, leaving 7 bases between. The CDR3 runs to 15 residues. CDR1 SGHRS and CDR2 YFSETQ come from the germline V gene. This chain's CDR3 is CASSLATSSGNTIYF. CDR3 nucleotide sequence: TGCGCCAGCAGCTTGGCCACGAGCTCTGGAAACACCATATATTTT. Variable domain in full (rest from reference TRBV5-1 and TRBJ1-3): KAGVTQTPRYLIKTRGQQVTLSCSPISGHRSVSWYQQTPGQGLQFLFEYFSETQRNKGNFPGRFSGRQFSNSRSEMNVSTLELGDSALYLCASSLATSSGNTIYFGEGSWLTVV.

About this clonotype itself: Germline is not matched at one junction end, which may reflect a read error. This rearrangement joins TRBV29-1 to TRBJ1-2; D remains unclear. In germline, CDR1 is SQVTM, CDR2 ANQGSEA. The CDR3 totals 9 residues. The CDR3 DNA reads as TGCAGCGTTGAACAGTCATCTTCGTTC. It encodes CSVEQSSSF.

The chain combines TRBV20-1 with TRBJ2-1; TRBD2 matches at 14 bases. Germline CDR1 DFQATT, CDR2 SNEGSKA (reference sequence). This CDR3 comprises 19 residues. The V and J ends lost 5 bases and 7 bases, in that order; junction bases with no gene match: 19. This CDR3 reads CSAPGEGLAGVGEANEQFF. The DNA for the CDR3 is TGCAGTGCTCCCGGGGAGGGACTAGCGGGAGTAGGTGAGGCGAATGAGCAGTTCTTC.

The chain employs TRBV5-1 and TRBJ1-1, with a weak D call TRBD1 (6 bases). The CDR3 is 14 amino acids. The germline V gene has CDR1 SGHRS and CDR2 YFSETQ. Trimming removed 2 bases at V and 5 bases at J, with 13 bases between. CDR3 sequence (DNA): TGCGCCAGCAGCTTTAGGGGGTATGGTACTGAAGCTTTCTTT. Encoded protein: CASSFRGYGTEAFF.

This clonotype was seen just once. The chain employs TRBV2 and TRBJ1-2; TRBD1 agrees at 7 bases. The CDR3 extends over 15 amino acids. CDR1 SNHLY and CDR2 FYNNEI come from the germline V gene. The V gene end was trimmed by 3 bases and the J gene end by 2 bases; junction bases not matched to a gene: 6. The CDR3 sequence is CASSDIPGQNYGYTF. The CDR3 DNA reads as TGTGCCAGCAGTGACATACCGGGACAGAACTATGGCTACACCTTC. The full variable domain, with the rest looked up from reference TRBV2 and TRBJ1-2, is EPEVTQTPSHQVTQMGQEVILRCVPISNHLYFYWYRQILGQKVEFLVSFYNNEISEKSEIFDDQFSVERPDGSNFTLKIRSTKLEDSAMYFCASSDIPGQNYGYTFGSGTRLTVV.

This chain joins TRBV4-2 and TRBJ2-2; 9 bases agree with TRBD2. J gave up 6 bases and V 2 bases, and 7 bases lay outside the gene matches. Germline lookup yields CDR1 LGHNA and CDR2 YNFKEQ. The CDR3 contains 16 residues. This CDR3 is CASSQSSGSISGELFF. For the CDR3, the DNA is TGTGCCAGCAGCCAAAGTAGCGGGAGTATCTCCGGGGAGCTGTTTTTT.

This clonotype was counted many times. J is TRBJ1-5 and V is TRBV5-5, with D perhaps TRBD1 (5 bases). The V end lost 3 bases, the J end lost 4 bases, and 11 bases lay between the germline ends. The V gene's germline CDR1 is SGHKS and CDR2 YYEKEE (reference sequence). There are 14 residues in the CDR3. CDR3 nucleotide sequence: TGTGCCAGCAGCTACCGGGACGGAAATCAGCCCCAGCATTTT. Its protein product is CASSYRDGNQPQHF.

The sample holds a few counts of this clonotype. The V gene is TRBV15, the J gene TRBJ1-2; 9 positions match TRBD1. This CDR3 has 16 residues. Germline assignment: CDR1 LNHNV and CDR2 YYDKDF (reference sequence). V trimming: 3 bases; J trimming: 0 bases; junction bases outside the gene matches: 5. The CDR3 region has the DNA TGTGCCACCAGCAGCGGAAGGACAGGGGCTAACTATGGCTACACCTTC. Amino acids: CATSSGRTGANYGYTF.

This clonotype was found many times. V usage is TRBV11-2 and J usage is TRBJ1-1; D is uncertain. Germline CDR1 and CDR2: SGHAT and FQNNGV. The ends were cut back, 1 base at V and 6 bases at J, with 18 bases in the middle. The CDR3 has 16 amino acids. The CDR3 is CASSLGVAALAAEAFF. The CDR3 nucleotides are TGTGCCAGCAGCTTAGGAGTGGCCGCCTTGGCGGCTGAAGCTTTCTTT.

V usage is TRBV7-9 and J usage is TRBJ2-1; D is ambiguous. The CDR3 length is 14 residues. CDR1 is SEHNR, CDR2 FQNEAQ, per germline (reference sequence). With 2 bases removed from V and 8 bases from J, the gap between germline ends came to 13 bases. CDR3 nucleotide sequence: TGTGCCAGCAGCTTACCCCTAGTTATCTATGAGCAGTTCTTC. Protein product: CASSLPLVIYEQFF.